This T cell receptor beta chain was captured in a study of cytomegalovirus exposure and HLA in healthy donors. Study results and caveats: The authors enumerated roughly 160 TCR beta chains as linked to cytomegalovirus.

The CDR3 runs 13 residues. Germline CDR1 and CDR2: LNHNV and YYDKDF (reference sequence). V was cut by 0 bases and J by 7 bases, with 9 bases left in between. About this clone: Antigen unknown.

PCR employed 60 Vbeta and 13 Jbeta primers. The protocol was immunoSEQ multiplex PCR, while the TCRdb copy is restricted to in-frame clones and leaves out a portion. The ten most abundant clones cover roughly 0.9% of a sample with approximately 79,000 clones. The specimen sequenced was PBMCs. This receptor was obtained from a boy between 10 and 17 years old in good health and CMV-seronegative. This chain connects TRBV15 to TRBJ1-2, with D unclear. CDR3 sequence (DNA): TGTGCCACCAGCAGAGATCAGGACTCTGGCTACACCTTC. Residues: CATSRDQDSGYTF. Based on the CDR3 plus reference TRBV15 and TRBJ1-2, the full variable domain is DAMVIQNPRYQVTQFGKPVTLSCSQTLNHNVMYWYQQKSSQAPKLLFHYYDKDFNNEADTPDNFQSRRPNTSFCFLDIRSPGLGDTAMYLCATSRDQDSGYTFGSGTRLTVV.